The rows below give T cell receptor beta chains drawn from one sample of a study of CD8+ T cells in alopecia areata. Method: immunoSEQ multiplex PCR; TCRdb's copy keeps in-frame clones and lacks some. The table shows 110,000 to 150,000 clones, with 45% to 60% occurring only once. Material: CD8+ T cells sorted from blood, obtained at week 4, from a patient treated with tofacitinib. The receptors come from a human donor with alopecia areata. Each CDR3 is given with its conserved first and last residue. The D gene is left open where the match is weak. Size is omitted from some rows. Given values are once, few, many or a class for expanded clones.

CDR3 DNA: TGTGCCAGCAGCTTTCGGTCAACCAACTACGAGCAGTACTTC
CDR3 protein: CASSFRSTNYEQYF
V gene: TRBV11-2
J gene: TRBJ2-7
D gene: NA
CDR3 length: 14
clone size: NA

CDR3 DNA: TGTGCCTGGAGTTTGGGGACCGGGGAGCTGTTTTTT
CDR3 protein: CAWSLGTGELFF
V gene: TRBV30
J gene: TRBJ2-2
D gene: NA
CDR3 length: 12
clone size: NA

CDR3 DNA: TGCGCCAGCAGCTTGGATGTGACAGCTAACACTGAAGCTTTCTTT
CDR3 protein: CASSLDVTANTEAFF
V gene: TRBV5-1
J gene: TRBJ1-1
D gene: NA
CDR3 length: 15
clone size: few

CDR3 DNA: TGTGCCAGCAGTTTAGACGGATTCAATCAGCCCCAGCATTTT
CDR3 protein: CASSLDGFNQPQHF
V gene: TRBV7-9
J gene: TRBJ1-5
D gene: NA
CDR3 length: 14
clone size: many

CDR3 DNA: TGTGCCAGCAGTCCTCCCGGCGGCAATCAGCCCCAGCATTTT
CDR3 protein: CASSPPGGNQPQHF
V gene: TRBV6-5
J gene: TRBJ1-5
D gene: NA
CDR3 length: 14
clone size: NA

CDR3 DNA: TGTGCCAGCAGCCCCCGAATAAGAAGGGGGCTCGATGAGCAGTTCTTC
CDR3 protein: CASSPRIRRGLDEQFF
V gene: TRBV7-2
J gene: TRBJ2-1
D gene: TRBD1
CDR3 length: 16
clone size: NA

CDR3 DNA: TGCAGCGTTGACGGGAGCACAGATACGCAGTATTTT
CDR3 protein: CSVDGSTDTQYF
V gene: TRBV29-1
J gene: TRBJ2-3
D gene: NA
CDR3 length: 12
clone size: NA

CDR3 DNA: TGTGCCAGCAGCGAGGGGGGACAGGAAGCTGAAGCTTTCTTT
CDR3 protein: CASSEGGQEAEAFF
V gene: TRBV9
J gene: TRBJ1-1
D gene: TRBD1
CDR3 length: 14
clone size: few

CDR3 DNA: TGTGCCAGCAGTCCCGGGACAGGGTTCCCTGAAGCTTTCTTT
CDR3 protein: CASSPGTGFPEAFF
V gene: TRBV6-5
J gene: TRBJ1-1
D gene: TRBD1
CDR3 length: 14
clone size: NA

CDR3 DNA: TGTGCCATCAGGCGGCAGAGCCAAGAGACCCAGTACTTC
CDR3 protein: CAIRRQSQETQYF
V gene: TRBV10-3
J gene: TRBJ2-5
D gene: NA
CDR3 length: 13
clone size: NA

CDR3 DNA: TGCGCCAGCAGCCAAGAGACAGGGGCGAACACTGAAGCTTTCTTT
CDR3 protein: CASSQETGANTEAFF
V gene: TRBV4-1
J gene: TRBJ1-1
D gene: TRBD1
CDR3 length: 15
clone size: NA

CDR3 DNA: TGTGCCAGCAGTCCCCAGCGCGGGGACAGCAATCAGCCCCAGCATTTT
CDR3 protein: CASSPQRGDSNQPQHF
V gene: TRBV27
J gene: TRBJ1-5
D gene: NA
CDR3 length: 16
clone size: NA

CDR3 DNA: TGTGCCAGCAGCCCGCCCCGGGGGCGCTACAATGAGCAGTTCTTC
CDR3 protein: CASSPPRGRYNEQFF
V gene: TRBV7-9
J gene: TRBJ2-1
D gene: NA
CDR3 length: 15
clone size: NA

CDR3 DNA: TGTGCCAGTAGCAGGGGATACACTGAAGCTTTCTTT
CDR3 protein: CASSRGYTEAFF
V gene: TRBV19
J gene: TRBJ1-1
D gene: NA
CDR3 length: 12
clone size: NA

CDR3 DNA: TGTGCCAGCAGCTACCGACAGGGCCCCTACGAGCAGTACTTC
CDR3 protein: CASSYRQGPYEQYF
V gene: TRBV11-2
J gene: TRBJ2-7
D gene: TRBD1
CDR3 length: 14
clone size: few

CDR3 DNA: TGTGCCAGCAGTACACAGGGGCCGGTAAGGAACTACGAGCAGTACTTC
CDR3 protein: CASSTQGPVRNYEQYF
V gene: TRBV27
J gene: TRBJ2-7
D gene: TRBD1
CDR3 length: 16
clone size: NA

CDR3 DNA: TGCGCCAGCAGCTTGGTCGGACCGACCTACGAGCAGTACTTC
CDR3 protein: CASSLVGPTYEQYF
V gene: TRBV5-1
J gene: TRBJ2-7
D gene: NA
CDR3 length: 14
clone size: NA

CDR3 DNA: TGTGCCAGCAGCTCCTACAGCGGCGGGGCGGGGAGGGCCTACAATGAGCAGTTCTTC
CDR3 protein: CASSSYSGGAGRAYNEQFF
V gene: TRBV7-9
J gene: TRBJ2-1
D gene: TRBD2
CDR3 length: 19
clone size: NA

CDR3 DNA: TGTGCCAGCAGCTTAGGGGGAGATCAGCCCCAGCATTTT
CDR3 protein: CASSLGGDQPQHF
V gene: TRBV5-6
J gene: TRBJ1-5
D gene: NA
CDR3 length: 13
clone size: NA

CDR3 DNA: TGTGCCTGGAATTCGTTGGGAAACACCATATATTTT
CDR3 protein: CAWNSLGNTIYF
V gene: TRBV30
J gene: TRBJ1-3
D gene: NA
CDR3 length: 12
clone size: NA

CDR3 DNA: TGTGCCAGCAGTTCCGACCGGGGGCTTGGCACCGGGGAGCTGTTTTTT
CDR3 protein: CASSSDRGLGTGELFF
V gene: TRBV6-6
J gene: TRBJ2-2
D gene: NA
CDR3 length: 16
clone size: NA

CDR3 DNA: TGTGCCAGCAGGCCCGGACAGGGAAATTCACCCCTCCACTTT
CDR3 protein: CASRPGQGNSPLHF
V gene: TRBV25-1
J gene: TRBJ1-6
D gene: TRBD1
CDR3 length: 14
clone size: NA

CDR3 DNA: TGTGCCAGCAGCTTAGTGCTAGGACCATCGGCCCTCCACTTT
CDR3 protein: CASSLVLGPSALHF
V gene: TRBV7-9
J gene: TRBJ1-6
D gene: NA
CDR3 length: 14
clone size: few

CDR3 DNA: TGCAACGTCGAAACATACAATGAGCAGTTCTTC
CDR3 protein: CNVETYNEQFF
V gene: TRBV29-1
J gene: TRBJ2-1
D gene: NA
CDR3 length: 11
clone size: NA

CDR3 DNA: TGTGCCAGCACCTGGGGGACAGAAGCTTTCTTT
CDR3 protein: CASTWGTEAFF
V gene: TRBV6-5
J gene: TRBJ1-1
D gene: NA
CDR3 length: 11
clone size: NA

CDR3 DNA: TGTGCCAGCAGCTTAACCGAAACCGGGGAGCTGTTTTTT
CDR3 protein: CASSLTETGELFF
V gene: TRBV7-2
J gene: TRBJ2-2
D gene: NA
CDR3 length: 13
clone size: NA

CDR3 DNA: TGTGCCAGCAGTGAGGACAGATCGAATCAGCCCCAGCATTTT
CDR3 protein: CASSEDRSNQPQHF
V gene: TRBV6-1
J gene: TRBJ1-5
D gene: NA
CDR3 length: 14
clone size: NA

CDR3 DNA: TGTGCCACCAGCACCCCTAACGGGGATACGCAGTATTTT
CDR3 protein: CATSTPNGDTQYF
V gene: TRBV15
J gene: TRBJ2-3
D gene: NA
CDR3 length: 13
clone size: NA

CDR3 DNA: TGTGCCAGCAGTTTATCGGCCAGCGGAGGGGAAGAGACCCAGTACTTC
CDR3 protein: CASSLSASGGEETQYF
V gene: TRBV27
J gene: TRBJ2-5
D gene: NA
CDR3 length: 16
clone size: NA

CDR3 DNA: TGCAGCGTACTACAGGGAGCTCTTGAAGCTTTCTTT
CDR3 protein: CSVLQGALEAFF
V gene: TRBV29-1
J gene: TRBJ1-1
D gene: NA
CDR3 length: 12
clone size: few

CDR3 DNA: TGCAGCGTTGAGCCAGCGGGGAACTACAATGAGCAGTTCTTC
CDR3 protein: CSVEPAGNYNEQFF
V gene: TRBV29-1
J gene: TRBJ2-1
D gene: TRBD2
CDR3 length: 14
clone size: NA

CDR3 DNA: TGTGCCAGCAGCCAGGTAGCCCAGCAGCCGCCTGAGGATACGCAGTATTTT
CDR3 protein: CASSQVAQQPPEDTQYF
V gene: TRBV7-8
J gene: TRBJ2-3
D gene: NA
CDR3 length: 17
clone size: NA

CDR3 DNA: TGTGCCAGCAGCTTAGGAGGACGAGATCAGCCCCAGCATTTT
CDR3 protein: CASSLGGRDQPQHF
V gene: TRBV7-6
J gene: TRBJ1-5
D gene: NA
CDR3 length: 14
clone size: few

CDR3 DNA: TGTGCCAGTAGTATTGCTGGAGGGAACACTGAAGCTTTCTTT
CDR3 protein: CASSIAGGNTEAFF
V gene: TRBV19
J gene: TRBJ1-1
D gene: NA
CDR3 length: 14
clone size: few

CDR3 DNA: TGTGCCAGCAGCTTTAGCCAGGAGTCGACCGGGGAGCTGTTTTTT
CDR3 protein: CASSFSQESTGELFF
V gene: TRBV13
J gene: TRBJ2-2
D gene: NA
CDR3 length: 15
clone size: NA

CDR3 DNA: TGTGCCAGCAGTGACCTCCTCTATGGCTACACCTTC
CDR3 protein: CASSDLLYGYTF
V gene: TRBV25-1
J gene: TRBJ1-2
D gene: NA
CDR3 length: 12
clone size: few

CDR3 DNA: TGTGCCAGCAGCTTAGACAGGGGGATCGTCGAGACCCAGTACTTC
CDR3 protein: CASSLDRGIVETQYF
V gene: TRBV11-2
J gene: TRBJ2-5
D gene: TRBD1
CDR3 length: 15
clone size: few

CDR3 DNA: TGTGCCAGTACCCAGAGCTCCTACAATGAGCAGTTCTTC
CDR3 protein: CASTQSSYNEQFF
V gene: TRBV19
J gene: TRBJ2-1
D gene: NA
CDR3 length: 13
clone size: NA

CDR3 DNA: TGTGCCAGCAGCTTTGAGGGAACTATGAACACTGAAGCTTTCTTT
CDR3 protein: CASSFEGTMNTEAFF
V gene: TRBV7-8
J gene: TRBJ1-1
D gene: NA
CDR3 length: 15
clone size: NA

CDR3 DNA: TGCAGCGTTGAAGTCCTAACTACTGCGAACACCGGGGAGCTGTTTTTT
CDR3 protein: CSVEVLTTANTGELFF
V gene: TRBV29-1
J gene: TRBJ2-2
D gene: NA
CDR3 length: 16
clone size: NA

CDR3 DNA: TGTGCCTGGAGTGTGGGAGTGAACACCGGGGAGCTGTTTTTT
CDR3 protein: CAWSVGVNTGELFF
V gene: TRBV30
J gene: TRBJ2-2
D gene: NA
CDR3 length: 14
clone size: few

CDR3 DNA: TGTGCCAGCAGTCCCGGGACTAGCGGCACAGATACGCAGTATTTT
CDR3 protein: CASSPGTSGTDTQYF
V gene: TRBV6-4
J gene: TRBJ2-3
D gene: TRBD2
CDR3 length: 15
clone size: many

CDR3 DNA: TGTGCCAGCAGCTTGGGTGGCTATGGCTACACCTTC
CDR3 protein: CASSLGGYGYTF
V gene: TRBV13
J gene: TRBJ1-2
D gene: NA
CDR3 length: 12
clone size: NA

CDR3 DNA: TGTGCCAGCAGCTCAGCCTTGGGACGATTCTCTGGGGCCAACGTCCTGACTTTC
CDR3 protein: CASSSALGRFSGANVLTF
V gene: TRBV13
J gene: TRBJ2-6
D gene: NA
CDR3 length: 18
clone size: NA

CDR3 DNA: TGTGCCAGCAGCTTGTACGCGGGACAGCTGAACACTGAAGCTTTCTTT
CDR3 protein: CASSLYAGQLNTEAFF
V gene: TRBV5-5
J gene: TRBJ1-1
D gene: TRBD1
CDR3 length: 16
clone size: few

CDR3 DNA: TGTGCCAGCAGCCTCCCGTGGGGGGACTACGAGCAGTACTTC
CDR3 protein: CASSLPWGDYEQYF
V gene: TRBV6-5
J gene: TRBJ2-7
D gene: NA
CDR3 length: 14
clone size: NA

CDR3 DNA: TGTGCCACCAGCAGAGAATATGACAATGTGGGACAGCCCCAGCATTTT
CDR3 protein: CATSREYDNVGQPQHF
V gene: TRBV15
J gene: TRBJ1-5
D gene: NA
CDR3 length: 16
clone size: NA

CDR3 DNA: TGTGCCAGCAGTTTAGGGCGGGGGCAGGGACTCTACGAGCAGTACTTC
CDR3 protein: CASSLGRGQGLYEQYF
V gene: TRBV27
J gene: TRBJ2-7
D gene: NA
CDR3 length: 16
clone size: NA

CDR3 DNA: TGTGCCACCAGCCCATCGGGACTAGCGGCGGAGACCCAGTACTTC
CDR3 protein: CATSPSGLAAETQYF
V gene: TRBV15
J gene: TRBJ2-5
D gene: TRBD2
CDR3 length: 15
clone size: NA

CDR3 DNA: TGTGCCTGGACTAGCGGGGCAAACAATGAGCAGTTCTTC
CDR3 protein: CAWTSGANNEQFF
V gene: TRBV30
J gene: TRBJ2-1
D gene: TRBD2
CDR3 length: 13
clone size: few

CDR3 DNA: TGTGCCAGCAGCCCCGGAGGAGGCACAGATACGCAGTATTTT
CDR3 protein: CASSPGGGTDTQYF
V gene: TRBV9
J gene: TRBJ2-3
D gene: NA
CDR3 length: 14
clone size: NA

CDR3 DNA: TGTGCCAGCAGCCGGGTCTGGGCGGACTCCTACGAGCAGTACTTC
CDR3 protein: CASSRVWADSYEQYF
V gene: TRBV11-2
J gene: TRBJ2-7
D gene: NA
CDR3 length: 15
clone size: NA